These T cell receptor beta chains were read from a single sample in a study of T-cell memory formation after mild COVID-19. Each CDR3 protein is one row after TCRdb ran MiXCR on the 5' RACE reads. The sample has under 650,000 distinct CDR3 sequences; approximately 19% are singletons. Sequences were obtained from PBMCs or a T cell subset sorted from them (not recorded which). The receptors derive from an adult woman who had mild COVID-19 (a few samples of this study predate the infection). Cell type and time point are not known. The CDR3 runs from the conserved cysteine through the conserved F or W. A D gene is named only where the DNA matches it firmly. Not every row has a clone size; where given, it reads once, few, many or a size class.

D,size,V,J,DNA,CDR3
TRBD2,-,TRBV9,TRBJ2-1,TGTGCCAGCAGCGGCATCCCCGGGACTACTCACAATGAGCAGTTCTTC,CASSGIPGTTHNEQFF
TRBD2,few,TRBV9,TRBJ2-7,TGTGCCAGCAGCGCCAGCGGGAGGTGGGGCTACGAGCAGTACTTC,CASSASGRWGYEQYF
TRBD2,few,TRBV5-5,TRBJ2-3,TGTGCCAGCAGCTTGAGACCGGGACTAGCGGGGGGGCGGCCAGATACGCAGTATTTT,CASSLRPGLAGGRPDTQYF
-,-,TRBV5-6,TRBJ2-7,TGTGCCAGCAGCTACTCGTCACAGATCTACGAGCAGTACTTC,CASSYSSQIYEQYF
TRBD2,few,TRBV5-1,TRBJ2-1,TGCGCCAGCAGCGACCCGGGACTAGCCCACAATGAGCAGTTCTTC,CASSDPGLAHNEQFF
-,few,TRBV3-1,TRBJ1-5,TGTGCCAGCAGCCCCAGACAGAGCAATCAGCCCCAGCATTTT,CASSPRQSNQPQHF
TRBD1,-,TRBV7-9,TRBJ2-3,TGTGCCAGCAGCTTTTCGACAGGGAGCACAGATACGCAGTATTTT,CASSFSTGSTDTQYF
TRBD2,-,TRBV7-2,TRBJ2-3,TGTGCCAGCAGCTCCCTAGCGGGAGGGCCGCCAGATACGCAGTATTTT,CASSSLAGGPPDTQYF
TRBD2,-,TRBV2,TRBJ2-1,TGTGCCAGCAGCGCCGGGGGGGCCTCAATTGCTGAGCAGTTCTTC,CASSAGGASIAEQFF
TRBD2,many,TRBV2,TRBJ2-3,TGTGCCAGCCGTCGCACTAGCGGGGGCACAGATACGCAGTATTTT,CASRRTSGGTDTQYF
-,few,TRBV4-3,TRBJ2-1,TGCGCCAGCAGCCAAGAGGCTTCTTGGAGCGGGCCCTACAATGAGCAGTTCTTC,CASSQEASWSGPYNEQFF
-,few,TRBV5-1,TRBJ2-2,TGCGCCAGCAGCTGGGCCGGGGAGCTGTTTTTT,CASSWAGELFF
TRBD2,-,TRBV7-3,TRBJ2-1,TGTGCCAGCAGCAAAACTAGCGGGTTATGGAATGAGCAGTTCTTC,CASSKTSGLWNEQFF
TRBD1,-,TRBV3-1,TRBJ2-7,TGTGCCAGCAGCCAAGATCAAGGCAGGGGGTACGAGCAGTACTTC,CASSQDQGRGYEQYF
-,many,TRBV25-1,TRBJ1-4,TGTGCCAGCAGTGGATCGGAGGACGCAGTGTTTTTT,CASSGSEDAVFF
TRBD2,-,TRBV4-3,TRBJ2-1,TGCGCCAGCAGCCAAGATTCTAGCGGGAATTCCTACAATGAGCAGTTCTTC,CASSQDSSGNSYNEQFF
-,-,TRBV30,TRBJ1-2,TGTGCCTGGAGAGGGACCGGGGGCGCGAGTGGCTACACCTTC,CAWRGTGGASGYTF
-,-,TRBV20-1,TRBJ1-1,TGCAGTGCTAGCGCTTTGGGACGGCAGGACACTGAAGCTTTCTTT,CSASALGRQDTEAFF
TRBD2,few,TRBV6-2/TRBV6-3,TRBJ2-7,TGTGCCAGCAGTCTACGGACTAGCGGACAGCAGTACTTC,CASSLRTSGQQYF
TRBD1,-,TRBV5-5,TRBJ2-7,TGTGCCAGCAGCTTCCCGGGACAGGGGAGTCCCTACGAGCAGTACTTC,CASSFPGQGSPYEQYF
TRBD2,-,TRBV6-6,TRBJ2-1,TGTGCCAGCAGTTACCAAGCTAGCGGGGTTTACAATGAGCAGTTCTTC,CASSYQASGVYNEQFF
TRBD1,-,TRBV4-2,TRBJ1-2,TGTGCCAGCAGCCAAGACGGGACAGGGAACTATGGCTACACCTTC,CASSQDGTGNYGYTF
-,-,TRBV7-2,TRBJ2-5,TGTGCCAGCGCTCGTGGGTCCGGGAGACCAGAGACCCAGTACTTC,CASARGSGRPETQYF
-,-,TRBV10-2,TRBJ2-7,TGCGCCAGCAGTGAAGATGGCCCCTACGAGCAGTACTTC,CASSEDGPYEQYF
-,few,TRBV7-2,TRBJ1-1,TGTGCCAGCAGTTATCAGGGGATTCACACTGAAGCTTTCTTT,CASSYQGIHTEAFF
-,-,TRBV6-5,TRBJ2-2,TGTGCCAGCAGTTGGGACGATCACACCGGGGAGCTGTTTTTT,CASSWDDHTGELFF
-,-,TRBV12-3/TRBV12-4,TRBJ2-6,TGTGCCAGCACGCTAAGGAGCCGTGGGGCCAACGTCCTGACTTTC,CASTLRSRGANVLTF
TRBD1,-,TRBV29-1,TRBJ2-5,TGCAGCGTGGACAGGGATAGGAAGACCCAGTACTTC,CSVDRDRKTQYF
-,few,TRBV19,TRBJ2-7,TGTGCCAGTAGTATAGGTTCCGGGGACAACTCCTACGAGCAGTACTTC,CASSIGSGDNSYEQYF
-,-,TRBV24-1,TRBJ2-3,TGTGCCACCAGTTCCCACAGCACAGATACGCAGTATTTT,CATSSHSTDTQYF
-,few,TRBV11-2,TRBJ1-5,TGTGCCAGCAGCTTAGATAGGCAGCAGCCCCAGCATTTT,CASSLDRQQPQHF